What follows are 29 T cell receptor beta chains derived from one specimen sequenced in a study of cytomegalovirus exposure and HLA in healthy donors. The primer mix had 60 Vbeta and 13 Jbeta primers. Generated by immunoSEQ multiplex PCR, the TCRdb table keeps only in-frame clones and is missing some. The sample has about 120,000 clones, 65% to 85% seen once. Material for sequencing was PBMCs. The receptors come from a woman aged 18-29 years in good health and CMV-seronegative.

In DNA form, the CDR3 reads TGTGCCAGTATTAAAGGGGGTAGCAATCAGCCCCAGCATTTT. Residues: CASIKGGSNQPQHF. V usage is TRBV19 and J usage is TRBJ1-5, with TRBD1 as a possible D gene (6 bases). Trimming left V 7 bases short and J 0 bases short, with 10 bases between. CDR1 is LNHDA and CDR2 is SQIVND in the germline V gene (reference sequence). The CDR3 length is 14 residues.

The gene calls are TRBV11-3 and TRBJ2-1; 8 bases are a match to TRBD2. V shed 0 bases, J shed 5 bases, and the junction held 9 bases outside the gene matches. In germline, CDR1 is SGHNT, CDR2 YENEEA. This CDR3 is 17 amino acids long. In DNA, the CDR3 is TGTGCCAGCAGCTTAGAGTCCTTTCTTAGCGGGGACAATGAGCAGTTCTTC. It translates to CASSLESFLSGDNEQFF.

This chain uses TRBV5-1 with TRBJ2-1; TRBD1 matches at 8 bases. Germline CDR1 SGHRS, CDR2 YFSETQ. V lost 7 bases, J lost 6 bases, and 9 bases stayed unmatched. CDR3 size: 14 residues. CDR3 nucleotide sequence: TGCGCCAGCCGTGAAATACAGGGGGGCAATGAGCAGTTCTTC. This gives the protein CASREIQGGNEQFF.

This chain connects TRBV5-1 to TRBJ2-2; 11 bases align to TRBD2. The CDR3 consists of 16 residues. The germline gives CDR1 SGHRS, CDR2 YFSETQ. V lost 4 bases to trimming and J lost 2 bases; unmatched junction nucleotides: 4. The CDR3: CASSPTSGRNTGELFF. CDR3 bases: TGCGCCAGCAGCCCAACTAGCGGGAGAAACACCGGGGAGCTGTTTTTT.

The chain employs TRBV5-4 and TRBJ1-3, with D tentatively TRBD1 (5 bases). From germline, CDR1 is SGHNT and CDR2 YYREEE (reference sequence). CDR3 size: 15 residues. Trimming left V 3 bases short and J 0 bases short, with 10 bases between. The CDR3 loop is CASSSRGDSGNTIYF. For the CDR3, the DNA is TGTGCCAGCAGCTCCCGGGGGGACTCTGGAAACACCATATATTTT.

This clone was observed once. The genes are TRBV27 and TRBJ2-7, with 11 bases aligning to TRBD2. Germline trimming cut 7 bases from V and 6 bases from J; bases unmatched to any gene: 14. Germline V gene lookup returns CDR1 MNHEY and CDR2 SMNVEV (reference sequence). The CDR3 consists of 16 residues. CDR3 coding DNA: TGTGCCAGCAAACTTCTCCCTACTAGCGGGAGTCGCGAGCAGTACTTC. This translates into CASKLLPTSGSREQYF.

The chain has TRBV28 and TRBJ1-2; 7 nucleotides match TRBD1. The CDR3 sequence is 13 residues long. The germline CDR1 and CDR2 sequences are MDHEN and SYDVKM. V was pared by 7 bases and J by 8 bases, with 10 bases of the junction left unmatched. The chain's CDR3 is CASTADRVKGYTF. The CDR3 bases are TGTGCCAGCACCGCCGACAGGGTGAAGGGCTACACCTTC.

The chain has TRBV10-2 and TRBJ1-5; D is unclear. Germline assignment: CDR1 WSHSY and CDR2 SAAADI. The length of the CDR3 is 14 residues. Trimming took 3 bases from V and 3 from J, leaving 9 bases between them. The CDR3 loop is CASSDPGVNQPQHF. As DNA, the CDR3 is TGCGCCAGCAGTGACCCCGGGGTCAATCAGCCCCAGCATTTT.

This clone has a single count. The chain combines TRBV10-3 with TRBJ1-2; the D gene is possibly TRBD1 (5 bases). Trimming pared 2 bases from V and 5 bases from J, leaving 15 bases between. Germline loops: CDR1 ENHRY, CDR2 SYGVKD. The CDR3 length is 15 residues. The CDR3 sequence: CAISEAGGGEYGYTF. For the CDR3, the DNA is TGTGCCATCAGTGAGGCCGGCGGGGGGGAGTATGGCTACACCTTC.

This clone was counted a single time. The chain uses TRBV6-5 and TRBJ1-1, with D uncertain. The CDR3 runs to 13 residues. Trimming shortened V by 2 bases and J by 3 bases, and 7 bases separated the two germline ends. Germline CDR1 and CDR2: MNHEY and SVGAGI. The CDR3 nucleotides are TGTGCCAGCAGTTACGAACTGGACACTGAAGCTTTCTTT. Its protein is CASSYELDTEAFF.

The J gene is TRBJ2-1, the V gene TRBV4-2, with TRBD1 matching 7 bases. The CDR3 runs 12 residues. In germline, CDR1 is LGHNA, CDR2 YNFKEQ. With V trimmed by 8 bases and J by 3 bases, 1 base remained unmatched. In DNA, the CDR3 is TGTGCCAGCCGGGACAGCTACAATGAGCAGTTCTTC. It yields the protein CASRDSYNEQFF.

The genes are TRBV7-2 and TRBJ1-1; possibly TRBD1 for D (5 bases). Germline loops: CDR1 SGHTA, CDR2 FQGNSA. The CDR3 is made up of 12 amino acids. Trimming removed 2 bases at V and 8 bases at J, with 9 bases between. The CDR3 DNA reads as TGTGCCAGCAGCTTATTTGGGGCGGAAGCTTTCTTT. Protein: CASSLFGAEAFF.

The chain links TRBV19 to TRBJ1-1; D gene ambiguous. The CDR3 totals 14 residues. The V gene lost 3 bases and the J gene lost 1 base, with 9 bases spanning the gap. The germline gives CDR1 LNHDA, CDR2 SQIVND (reference sequence). The CDR3 sequence is CASSMRVENTEAFF. CDR3 bases: TGTGCCAGTAGTATGCGGGTCGAGAACACTGAAGCTTTCTTT. Together with reference TRBV19 and TRBJ1-1, the CDR3 gives the full variable domain: DGGITQSPKYLFRKEGQNVTLSCEQNLNHDAMYWYRQDPGQGLRLIYYSQIVNDFQKGDIAEGYSVSREKKESFPLTVTSAQKNPTAFYLCASSMRVENTEAFFGQGTRLTVV.

The chain uses TRBV5-4 and TRBJ2-2; no clear D gene. Germline CDR1 SGHNT, CDR2 YYREEE (reference sequence). This CDR3 contains 15 residues. V was trimmed by 5 bases and J by 2 bases, leaving 13 bases between them. This chain's CDR3 is CASSRTVGNTGELFF. The CDR3 nucleotides read TGTGCCAGCAGTCGAACAGTAGGAAACACCGGGGAGCTGTTTTTT. Filled out from reference TRBV5-4 and TRBJ2-2, the complete variable domain reads ETGVTQSPTHLIKTRGQQVTLRCSSQSGHNTVSWYQQALGQGPQFIFQYYREEENGRGNFPPRFSGLQFPNYSSELNVNALELDDSALYLCASSRTVGNTGELFFGEGSRLTVL.

V usage is TRBV7-2 and J usage is TRBJ1-1, with 8 nucleotides matching TRBD1. V was pared by 3 bases and J by 3 bases, with 6 bases of the junction left unmatched. Germline V gene lookup returns CDR1 SGHTA and CDR2 FQGNSA. CDR3 length: 15 residues. DNA for the CDR3: TGTGCCAGCAGCTTTTCTGACAGGGGTTACACTGAAGCTTTCTTT. Its protein product is CASSFSDRGYTEAFF.

J is TRBJ1-5 and V is TRBV6-5; 7 nucleotides match TRBD1. Germline-derived CDR1 and CDR2 are MNHEY and SVGAGI. The CDR3 contains 14 residues. J lost 5 bases, V lost 7 bases, and 8 bases had no gene match. In DNA, the CDR3 is TGTGCCAGCACCCAAAGACAGGGACATCAGCCCCAGCATTTT. Protein product: CASTQRQGHQPQHF.

The rearrangement links TRBV20-1 to TRBJ1-3; D is undetermined. The CDR3 spans 11 residues. Trimming took off 4 bases at V and 10 bases at J, with 11 bases between the two ends. Per the germline V gene, CDR1 is DFQATT and CDR2 is SNEGSKA (reference sequence). The CDR3 sequence is CSAKGPGTIYF. Written as DNA, the CDR3 is TGCAGTGCTAAGGGTCCGGGGACCATATATTTT.

This clone was counted a single time. The chain recombines TRBV6-5 with TRBJ1-3, with 9 bases lining up with TRBD1. From germline, CDR1 is MNHEY and CDR2 SVGAGI. The CDR3 consists of 14 residues. V was clipped by 6 bases and J by 4 bases; unmatched bases: 4. Here the CDR3 DNA reads TGTGCCAGCAGAGGGACAGGGCAAGGAAACACCATATATTTT. It is translated as CASRGTGQGNTIYF.

The V gene is TRBV7-9, the J gene TRBJ2-7; TRBD2 might be the D (6 bases). Germline CDR1 reads SEHNR; CDR2 reads FQNEAQ (reference sequence). This CDR3 has 14 amino acids. With 1 base removed from V and 6 bases from J, the gap between germline ends came to 13 bases. CDR3 coding DNA: TGTGCCAGCAGCTTAGGAGGAGGGGTGCGCGAGCAGTACTTC. It encodes CASSLGGGVREQYF.

V is TRBV19 and J is TRBJ2-7, with 7 bases fitting TRBD2. The CDR3 is 13 amino acids. Trimming removed 5 bases from V and 0 bases from J; junction bases left unmatched: 1. Germline CDR1 is LNHDA and CDR2 is SQIVND (reference sequence). CDR3 in DNA: TGTGCCAGTAGTCGCGGGAGCTCCTACGAGCAGTACTTC. This encodes CASSRGSSYEQYF.

The table lists this clone with a count of one. The V and J genes are TRBV18 and TRBJ1-3; no clear D gene. From germline, CDR1 is KGHSH and CDR2 LQKENI. Trimming shortened V by 0 bases and J by 0 bases, and 12 bases separated the two germline ends. The CDR3 is 17 amino acids. CDR3 sequence: CASSPPRLGSSGNTIYF. CDR3 nucleotides: TGTGCCAGCTCACCACCGCGGCTTGGGAGCTCTGGAAACACCATATATTTT.

The rearrangement joins TRBV28 to TRBJ1-4, with 10 bases aligning to TRBD1. Losses at the gene ends were 3 bases for V and 10 bases for J; bases not matched to a gene: 5. CDR3 length: 14 residues. The germline V gene encodes CDR1 MDHEN and CDR2 SYDVKM. CDR3 in amino acids: CASSLTGGLRKLFF. CDR3 DNA sequence: TGTGCCAGCAGTTTGACAGGGGGCTTGAGAAAACTGTTTTTT. The variable domain in full, completed from reference TRBV28 and TRBJ1-4, reads DVKVTQSSRYLVKRTGEKVFLECVQDMDHENMFWYRQDPGLGLRLIYFSYDVKMKEKGDIPEGYSVSREKKERFSLILESASTNQTSMYLCASSLTGGLRKLFFGSGTQLSVL.

The gene calls are TRBV12-5 and TRBJ1-1; D not resolved. This CDR3 has 13 residues. Germline lookup yields CDR1 LGHNT and CDR2 FRNRAP. Between the trimmed V and J ends, which lost 5 bases and 0 bases, there was a span of 7 bases. As DNA, the CDR3 is TGTGCTAGTGGTCCAAACATGAACACTGAAGCTTTCTTT. This encodes CASGPNMNTEAFF.

CDR3 residues: CASSDDRASGEAFF. The CDR3 DNA reads TGTGCCAGCAGTGACGACAGGGCGTCGGGTGAAGCTTTCTTT. The chain is built from TRBV25-1 and TRBJ1-1; TRBD1 agrees at 7 bases. CDR1 is MGHDK and CDR2 is SYGVNS in the germline V gene. Trimming removed 3 bases from V and 7 bases from J; junction bases left unmatched: 8. The CDR3 is 14 amino acids.

Here the CDR3 reads CSVEVSTDTQYF. The CDR3 coding sequence is TGCAGCGTTGAAGTAAGCACAGATACGCAGTATTTT. The chain recombines TRBV29-1 with TRBJ2-3, with D unclear. CDR1 is SQVTM and CDR2 is ANQGSEA in the germline V gene. Trimming took 1 base from V and 0 from J, leaving 2 bases between them. The CDR3 runs 12 residues.

CDR3 protein: CASSPEGYEQYF. CDR3 nucleotides: TGTGCCAGCAGCCCCGAGGGCTACGAGCAGTACTTC. J is TRBJ2-7 and V is TRBV6-6, with a weak D call TRBD2 (5 bases). The CDR3 has 12 residues. Between the trimmed V and J ends, which lost 6 bases and 3 bases, there was a span of 9 bases. Germline V CDR1 and CDR2: MNHNY, SVGAGI (reference sequence).

The rearrangement uses TRBV5-5 and TRBJ1-4; possibly TRBD1 for D (6 bases). The V gene's germline CDR1 is SGHKS and CDR2 YYEKEE (reference sequence). V was pared by 4 bases and J by 0 bases, with 13 bases between. The CDR3 runs 16 residues. Written as DNA, the CDR3 is TGTGCCAGCAGCCTGGGGGGGGGCGCAACTAATGAAAAACTGTTTTTT. Translating gives CASSLGGGATNEKLFF.

The rearrangement links TRBV27 to TRBJ2-1; 8 bases fit TRBD1. CDR1 is MNHEY and CDR2 is SMNVEV in the germline V gene (reference sequence). CDR3 length equals 13 residues. Losses at the gene ends were 6 bases for V and 6 bases for J; bases not matched to a gene: 4. CDR3 residues: CASSPGTGNEQFF. CDR3 nucleotides: TGTGCCAGCAGCCCTGGGACAGGCAATGAGCAGTTCTTC.

This chain uses TRBV4-3 with TRBJ1-5; D is ambiguous. The germline V gene encodes CDR1 LGHNA and CDR2 YSLEER. V was clipped by 0 bases and J by 5 bases, with 5 bases between them. The CDR3 runs 13 residues. CDR3 sequence reads: CASSQDRDQPQHF. DNA of the CDR3: TGCGCCAGCAGCCAAGATCGAGATCAGCCCCAGCATTTT.